This TCR beta chain was sequenced for a study of response to subunit inactivated influenza vaccine. This clonotype has more than one count but fewer than ten. TCRdb itself ran the RT-PCR reads through MiXCR, one entry per CDR3 protein. The top ten hold 1.5% to 2% of the sample, which has about 520,000 distinct CDR3 sequences, about 25% seen once. Germline CDR1 and CDR2: DFQATT and SNEGSKA (reference sequence). The CDR3 totals 15 residues. Losses at the gene ends were 5 bases for V and 3 bases for J; bases not matched to a gene: 7. The chain has TRBV20-1 and TRBJ2-1, with 10 positions matching TRBD2. The source material was CD4+ T cells sorted from PBMCs, sampled about 5 days after vaccination. The clonotype originates from a man in his fifties who received an inactivated influenza vaccine. DNA of the CDR3: TGCAGTGCTGGATCACTAGCGGGATTCTACAATGAGCAGTTCTTC. Amino acids: CSAGSLAGFYNEQFF.